Listed below are T cell receptor beta chains from one sample, sequenced in a study of T cells in Graves' hyperthyroidism and ophthalmopathy. TCRdb re-called the multiplex PCR reads with MiXCR, one entry per CDR3 protein. The table has a few hundred thousand distinct CDR3 sequences, roughly 46% seen once. The specimen was peripheral blood or thyroid tissue (not recorded which). These receptors were collected from a woman under 30 with Graves' hyperthyroidism. Both conserved end residues are part of each CDR3. The D gene is left open where the match is weak. Size tells how often a clone was seen (once, few, many) or the class of an expanded clone, and some rows leave it out.

NA	TRBV29-1	NA	TRBJ1-4	TGCAGCGTTGAGGGGGCAAGGAAAAAACTGTTTTTT	CSVEGARKKLFF
NA	TRBV12-3/TRBV12-4	many	TRBJ1-5	TGTGCCAGCAGTTTGGGGGAGCGTCAGCCCCAGCATTTT	CASSLGERQPQHF
TRBD1	TRBV10-3	many	TRBJ1-1	TGTGCCATCAAAGGGACAGGGAACACTGAAGCTTTCTTT	CAIKGTGNTEAFF
TRBD1	TRBV6-1	NA	TRBJ1-1	TGTGCCAGCAGTCCTATGGAGCGAGGGACAGGCACTGAAGCTTTCTTT	CASSPMERGTGTEAFF
TRBD2	TRBV15	NA	TRBJ2-5	TGTGCCACCAGCAGGGGGACTAGCGAGGAGACCCAGTACTTC	CATSRGTSEETQYF
NA	TRBV7-9	NA	TRBJ2-2	TGTGCCAGCAGCGAAACCGAGGAGCTGTTTTTT	CASSETEELFF
NA	TRBV19	many	TRBJ2-2	TGTGCCAGTAGGCGGAGGGGGAGCACCGGGGAGCTGTTTTTT	CASRRRGSTGELFF
NA	TRBV20-1	NA	TRBJ1-6	TGCAGTGCTAGAGGAGGGCTTAATTCACCCCTCCACTTT	CSARGGLNSPLHF
TRBD1	TRBV25-1	once	TRBJ1-2	TGTGCCAGCAGGACATTAGCGCCGGGACAGGGAGGTGATGGCTACACCTTC	CASRTLAPGQGGDGYTF
TRBD2	TRBV7-2	few	TRBJ2-1	TGTGCCAGCAGGCAGACTAGCGGGGTTTACAATGAGCAGTTCTTC	CASRQTSGVYNEQFF
NA	TRBV12-3/TRBV12-4	many	TRBJ1-4	TGTGCCAGCAGTTTAGTGGGGACGGGGATTGCTAATGAAAAACTGTTTTTT	CASSLVGTGIANEKLFF
TRBD2	TRBV5-8	many	TRBJ2-2	TGTGCCAGCAGCTTGTCCCGGGAGCGGGGCACCGGGGAGCTGTTTTTT	CASSLSRERGTGELFF
NA	TRBV5-1	few	TRBJ1-2	TGCGCCAGCAACTTTGAGGGTAACTATGGCTACACCTTC	CASNFEGNYGYTF
NA	TRBV29-1	many	TRBJ1-2	TGCAGCGTTGTCAACCCGTGGGGCTACACCTTC	CSVVNPWGYTF
TRBD2	TRBV4-3	few	TRBJ2-7	TGCGCCAGCAGCCAGGCTTCCGGACTAGTCTACGAGCAGTACTTC	CASSQASGLVYEQYF
NA	TRBV20-1	many	TRBJ1-1	TGCAGTGCTAGAGATTACGAGGGGAACACTGAAGCTTTCTTT	CSARDYEGNTEAFF
NA	TRBV7-8	many	TRBJ1-2	TGTGCCAGCAGCTTACCATCCAGGGGAAGGGATGGCTACACCTTC	CASSLPSRGRDGYTF
NA	TRBV12-3/TRBV12-4	many	TRBJ2-2	TGTGCCAGCAGTTTACAGCGTACGGGGGAGCTGTTTTTT	CASSLQRTGELFF
NA	TRBV11-3	many	TRBJ1-2	TGTGCCAGCAGCTCGACCCTTGCCCAGCAAGGGAAGGGCTACACCTTC	CASSSTLAQQGKGYTF
TRBD2	TRBV24-1	NA	TRBJ2-2	TGTGCCACCAGTGGTTCAGCGGGAGGGCCGGAGGACACCGGGGAGCTGTTTTTT	CATSGSAGGPEDTGELFF
TRBD1	TRBV5-1	NA	TRBJ2-7	TGCGCCAGCAGCTTGGGGCTACAGGGGGCTTTGGACGAGCAGTACTTC	CASSLGLQGALDEQYF
TRBD1	TRBV7-8	few	TRBJ2-2	TGTGCCAGCTCGCAACGATCGCTGGACAGGGTCTTCACCGGGGAGCTGTTTTTT	CASSQRSLDRVFTGELFF
TRBD1	TRBV10-3	many	TRBJ1-1	TGTGCCATCAGTGATCCCGGGACAGGGCGTACTGAAGCTTTCTTT	CAISDPGTGRTEAFF
TRBD2	TRBV7-8	NA	TRBJ2-1	TGTGCCAGCAGCTTAGCGCATGCAATTGGGACTAGCGGGAGCCAAGAGACCCAGTTCTTC	CASSLAHAIGTSGSQETQFF
NA	TRBV7-3	few	TRBJ2-1	TGTGCCAGCAGCTTAAACGGACCCTGGGATGAGCAGTTCTTC	CASSLNGPWDEQFF
NA	TRBV7-9	many	TRBJ1-4	TGTGCCAGCAGCTTAGGGAGCGCAACTAATGAAAAACTGTTTTTT	CASSLGSATNEKLFF
TRBD2	TRBV11-2	NA	TRBJ2-5	TGTGCCAGCAGCCAGGGACTAGCGGGAAGCCAAGAGACCCAGTACTTC	CASSQGLAGSQETQYF
TRBD2	TRBV7-9	NA	TRBJ2-5	TGTGCCAGCAGCCCGCATCTGTTGAGCGGGAGAGGTAGTGAGACCCAGTACTTC	CASSPHLLSGRGSETQYF
NA	TRBV10-3	NA	TRBJ2-6	TGTGCCACGAGGACCAGGGCCAAATACCCCTCTGGGGCCAACGTCCTGACTTTC	CATRTRAKYPSGANVLTF
TRBD1	TRBV12-3/TRBV12-4	NA	TRBJ2-7	TGTGCCAGCAGTTTAGAGGGGGCAGGGCCGTTCCTAGGGCAGTACTTC	CASSLEGAGPFLGQYF
NA	TRBV7-3	NA	TRBJ2-2	TGTGCCAGCAGCCCCCTTGGCGGAAACAATGAGCTGTTTTTT	CASSPLGGNNELFF
TRBD1	TRBV15	NA	TRBJ2-6	TGTGCCACCAGCAGACCCACAGACAGGGGGCTGACTGAAGCTTTC	CATSRPTDRGLTEAF
NA	TRBV27	many	TRBJ1-1	TGTGCCAGCAGTTTATGGGGCGCACGAAACACTGAAGCTTTCTTT	CASSLWGARNTEAFF
TRBD1	TRBV20-1	once	TRBJ1-4	TGCAGTTCCGACAGGGGGCAGATTGAAAAACTGTTTTTT	CSSDRGQIEKLFF
TRBD2	TRBV10-3	NA	TRBJ2-5	TGTGCCTCCGGGGCGACTAGCGGGAGAGAGACCCAGTACTTC	CASGATSGRETQYF
TRBD1	TRBV28	once	TRBJ2-7	TGTGCCAGCAGTGCCTCGACAGGGGGCTCCTACGAGCAGTACTTC	CASSASTGGSYEQYF
NA	TRBV14	NA	TRBJ1-6	TGTGCCAGCAGCCAATTGGTGAGCTCCAATTCACCCCTCCACTTT	CASSQLVSSNSPLHF